This is a list of T cell receptor beta chains from one sample in a study of tumor and adjacent non-tumor tissue in lung cancer. Each CDR3 protein gets one entry after TCRdb re-called the multiplex PCR reads with MiXCR. This sample carries 98,000 or so distinct CDR3 sequences, 80% of them seen once, and the ten largest clones take less than 40%. The specimen sequenced was distant non-tumor lung tissue. The receptor source for this set is a man between 60 and 70 years old with small cell lung cancer. Each CDR3 is given with its conserved first and last residue. The D gene is left open where the match is weak. Size is omitted from some rows. Given values are once, few, many or a class for expanded clones.

size,V,J,D,CDR3,DNA
NA,TRBV12-3/TRBV12-4,TRBJ2-3,TRBD2,CASSRSGSRDMQYF,TGTGCCAGCAGTCGTAGCGGGAGCAGAGATATGCAGTATTTT
NA,TRBV5-6,TRBJ2-1,TRBD2,CASSLGIAGYNEEFF,TGTGCCAGCAGCTTGGGTATAGCGGGGTATAATGAGGAGTTCTTC
NA,TRBV20-1,TRBJ2-3,TRBD2,CTARAGTGRLAVISTDTQYF,TGCACTGCTAGAGCTGGCACGGGGAGACTAGCGGTCATTAGCACAGATACGCAGTATTTT
few,TRBV6-1,TRBJ1-5,NA,CASSELTQGSNQPQHF,TGTGCCAGCAGTGAATTAACGCAGGGTAGCAATCAGCCCCAGCATTTT
NA,TRBV10-3,TRBJ1-2,TRBD1,CAISETGRGLGYTF,TGTGCCATCAGTGAAACGGGCAGGGGGCTGGGCTATACCTTC
NA,TRBV12-3/TRBV12-4,TRBJ2-1,NA,CASSQRGGYIEQFF,TGTGCCAGTAGCCAGAGGGGCGGCTACATTGAGCAGTTCTTC
medium-sized,TRBV29-1,TRBJ2-5,TRBD1,CSANPGQGNQETQYF,TGCAGCGCAAATCCGGGACAGGGGAACCAAGAGACCCAGTACTTC
NA,TRBV5-1,TRBJ2-1,NA,CAGWRELEGLGDEQFF,TGCGCTGGCTGGCGGGAACTAGAGGGGCTGGGTGATGAGCAATTCTTC
NA,TRBV12-3/TRBV12-4,TRBJ2-1,NA,CASTLAHRTLQGQVVFF,TGTGCCAGCACTTTAGCGCATAGGACCCTCCAGGGGCAAGTCGTGTTCTTC
NA,TRBV12-3/TRBV12-4,TRBJ2-1,NA,CVSMQGYSEQFF,TGTGTCAGCATGCAGGGCTACAGTGAGCAGTTCTTC
NA,TRBV6-8,TRBJ2-3,NA,CASSYAGGTDTHYF,TGTGCCAGCAGTTATGCAGGAGGGACAGATACGCACTATTTT
few,TRBV11-1,TRBJ1-1,NA,CASSLGRGTTGPFF,TGTGCCAGCAGCTTAGGCAGGGGAACCACTGGACCTTTCTTT
NA,TRBV20-1,TRBJ2-6,NA,CSATDWGMPSGANVLTF,TGCAGTGCTACCGACTGGGGGATGCCCTCTGGGGCCAACGTCCTGACTTTC
many,TRBV11-2,TRBJ2-6,NA,CASSPISGANVLTF,TGTGCCAGCAGTCCTATCTCTGGGGCCAACGTCCTGACTTTC
NA,TRBV28,TRBJ2-5,NA,CVSSPSRRGKETQYF,TGTGTCAGCAGTCCAAGTAGAAGGGGCAAAGAGACCCAATACTTC
NA,TRBV10-1,TRBJ2-3,TRBD2,CASSGGLVGRGYTDTQYF,TGCGCCAGCAGTGGGGGACTAGTGGGGAGGGGCTACACAGATACGCAGTATTTT
NA,TRBV20-1,TRBJ1-1,NA,CSARKPGSMNTEVFF,TGCAGTGCTAGAAAGCCGGGATCTATGAACACTGAAGTTTTCTTT
NA,TRBV7-9,TRBJ2-1,TRBD2,CARSPGLAGAYNEQFF,TGTGCCAGGAGCCCGGGACTGGCGGGAGCCTACAATGAGCAGTTCTTC
once,TRBV6-5,TRBJ2-1,NA,CASSQYGGVGNEQFF,TGTGCCAGCAGTCAATATGGGGGAGTGGGTAATGAGCAGTTCTTC
NA,TRBV20-1,TRBJ2-3,TRBD2,CSARASTGRLADISTDKQYF,TGCAGTGCTAGAGCTAGCACGGGGAGACTAGCGGACATTAGCACAGATAAGCAGTATTTT
NA,TRBV11-2,TRBJ1-6,NA,CASGIAPAGTGSPLHF,TGTGCCAGCGGCATAGCCCCCGCTGGCACGGGGTCACCCCTCCACTTT
NA,TRBV6-6,TRBJ1-2,NA,CASSLNTGTGVYTF,TGTGCCAGCAGCCTAAATACAGGGACTGGTGTCTACACCTTC
NA,TRBV5-1,TRBJ1-2,NA,CASSRTADGYTF,TGCGCCAGCAGCCGGACAGCGGATGGCTACACCTTC
hyperexpanded,TRBV6-5,TRBJ2-1,NA,CASSYSGGVGNEQFF,TGTGCCAGCAGTTACTCTGGGGGAGTGGGTAATGAGCAGTTCTTC
NA,TRBV30,TRBJ2-3,TRBD2,CAWNGLWGEGAGDKDTQYF,TGTGCCTGGAATGGCCTGTGGGGGGAAGGAGCGGGAGATAAAGATACGCAGTATTTT
NA,TRBV6-5,TRBJ2-1,NA,CTSSYLTVRGEQFF,TGTACCAGCAGTTACTTGACAGTCAGGGGTGAGCAGTTCTTC
NA,TRBV11-2,TRBJ2-3,TRBD2,CASHRLARSDTQYF,TGTGCCAGCCACCGACTAGCGAGATCAGATACGCAGTACTTT
once,TRBV5-1,TRBJ2-2,TRBD2,CASSTSGGLTGELFF,TGCGCCAGCTCGACTAGCGGGGGGCTCACCGGGGAGCTGTTTTTT